The following is a T cell receptor beta chain sequence with its context. This sample is drawn from a study of blood T cell repertoires in COVID-19. Study context: Sites in the United States, Italy and Spain provided acute and convalescent COVID-19 samples.

Germline CDR1 reads MNHEY; CDR2 reads SVGEGT. CDR3 size: 16 residues. With 5 bases clipped from V and 5 bases from J, the junction kept 12 bases outside the gene matches. Source study methods: Reference gene primer amplification gave nucleated cell count estimates. Data came from immunoSEQ multiplex PCR; TCRdb stores just in-frame clones and leaves some out. That table gives V, J and clone size, and the DNA gave D and trimming. The sample gives more than 300,000 clones, around four fifths of which show up once; about 1.2% is in the top ten. The clonotype was recovered from a woman aged 45-65 years with acute or convalescent COVID-19. The gene calls are TRBV6-2 or TRBV6-3 and TRBJ2-1; 7 bases are shared with TRBD2. The sample was peripheral blood. The CDR3 DNA follows: TGTGCCAGCAGTGACTGGGGCGGGAGTTCCCACAATGAGCAGTTCTTC. Amino acid sequence: CASSDWGGSSHNEQFF.